Shown below are 26 T cell receptor beta chains from a single sample sequenced in a study of beta chain features in type 1 diabetes. Every isolated RNA sample was fully reverse transcribed, so sequencing captured expressed TCRB transcripts. The data were produced by immunoSEQ multiplex PCR, yet TCRdb's version contains in-frame clones alone and is incomplete. The repertoire holds a few hundred thousand clones, with about 25% as singletons. Sequenced: central memory CD4+ T cells from blood. All receptors derive from a man younger than 40 in good health.

The chain uses TRBV6-1 and TRBJ2-3; 8 positions agree with TRBD1. Germline loops: CDR1 MNHNS, CDR2 SASEGT. CDR3 length equals 17 residues. V trimming: 1 base; J trimming: 4 bases; junction bases outside the gene matches: 10. The CDR3 reads CASSEEAYGTGPDTQYF. The CDR3 coding sequence is TGTGCCAGCAGTGAAGAAGCCTATGGGACAGGTCCAGATACGCAGTATTTT.

In this sample, this clone turned up a few times. The chain carries TRBV5-6 and TRBJ2-7; 9 bases match TRBD2. Germline-derived CDR1 and CDR2 are SGHDT and YYEEEE. J lost 6 bases, V lost 4 bases, and 2 bases had no gene match. The CDR3 is 12 residues long. As DNA, the CDR3 is TGTGCCAGCAGCCGGACTAGCGCCGAGCAGTACTTC. This translates into CASSRTSAEQYF.

A remark on this clone: Other DNA sequences in this sample translate to the same CDR3. Here the CDR3 DNA reads TGTGCCAGCAGTTTATCACAGGGGGCCCCCTACGAGCAGTACTTC. As protein: CASSLSQGAPYEQYF. The rearrangement uses TRBV27 and TRBJ2-7; TRBD1 matches at 9 bases. Per germline, CDR1 MNHEY and CDR2 SMNVEV (reference sequence). V shed 0 bases and J 2 bases; nucleotides not matched to a gene: 2. The CDR3 runs 15 residues.

This clone was seen a handful of times. The chain joins TRBV13 to TRBJ2-1; D not certain. This CDR3 comprises 15 residues. CDR1 is PRHDT and CDR2 is FYEKMQ in the germline V gene (reference sequence). V lost 4 bases to trimming and J lost 8 bases, with 18 bases between them. CDR3 sequence (DNA): TGTGCCAGCAGCTCTCGGGCCTCCCCATCCGATGAGCAGTTCTTC. This gives the protein CASSSRASPSDEQFF.

The J gene is TRBJ1-3, the V gene TRBV27; no firm D call. Germline assignment: CDR1 MNHEY and CDR2 SMNVEV (reference sequence). The CDR3 consists of 15 residues. V lost 5 bases and J 4 bases, leaving 15 bases between the germline ends. CDR3 bases: TGTGCCAGCAGTCTGGACGCGACAAAAGGAAACACCATATATTTT. The encoded protein is CASSLDATKGNTIYF.

This clone has just a few counts. V and J are TRBV30 and TRBJ2-1; a weak D match, TRBD2 (5 bases). CDR1 and CDR2 from the germline V gene are GTSNPN and SVGIG (reference sequence). The CDR3 consists of 14 residues. V lost 2 bases to trimming and J lost 0 bases, with 8 bases between them. The CDR3 reads CAWSKADSYNEQFF. CDR3 DNA sequence: TGTGCCTGGAGTAAAGCGGACTCCTACAATGAGCAGTTCTTC.

This clone was seen many times. The chain carries TRBV4-3 and TRBJ2-1; D remains unclear. CDR3 length: 13 residues. Germline assignment: CDR1 LGHNA and CDR2 YSLEER. Trimming took 2 bases from V and 8 from J, leaving 10 bases between them. CDR3 nucleotides: TGCGCCAGCAGCCAAATTAATGGCGATGAGCAGTTCTTC. It is translated as CASSQINGDEQFF.

This clone appeared a few times. The rearrangement uses TRBV2 and TRBJ2-1; 8 nucleotides match TRBD1. The V gene end was trimmed by 6 bases and the J gene end by 6 bases; junction bases not matched to a gene: 7. CDR1 SNHLY and CDR2 FYNNEI come from the germline V gene. This CDR3 contains 14 residues. In nucleotides, the CDR3 is TGTGCCAGCAGCCCCGGACAGGGTATCAATGAGCAGTTCTTC. Protein: CASSPGQGINEQFF.

The V and J genes are TRBV10-3 and TRBJ2-7, with 7 bases lining up with TRBD1. Germline assignment: CDR1 ENHRY and CDR2 SYGVKD. There are 15 residues in the CDR3. J gave up 6 bases and V 2 bases, and 10 bases lay outside the gene matches. In nucleotides, the CDR3 is TGTGCCATCAGTGAGGCGAGGGGGCAGCTTGCCGAGCAGTACTTC. It translates to CAISEARGQLAEQYF.

The table lists this clone with a few counts. The sample has other DNA sequences that encode this CDR3 too. The CDR3 DNA reads TGTGCCTGGAGAGGCCAGAGCTCCTACGAGCAGTACTTC. It is translated as CAWRGQSSYEQYF. The chain carries TRBV30 and TRBJ2-7; D gene ambiguous. The CDR3 is made up of 13 amino acids. Looked up from germline, CDR1 is GTSNPN and CDR2 is SVGIG (reference sequence). Trimming cost V 3 bases and J 0 bases, with 9 bases left between them.

This clone was seen a handful of times. V gene TRBV6-5 combines with J gene TRBJ2-6, with D maybe TRBD2 (5 bases). CDR1 is MNHEY and CDR2 is SVGAGI in the germline V gene. The V end was cut by 2 bases, the J end by 1 base, with 6 bases between. This CDR3 is built from 15 residues. The CDR3: CASSYGSSGANVLTF. In DNA form, the CDR3 reads TGTGCCAGCAGTTACGGGAGTTCTGGGGCCAACGTCCTGACTTTC.

Notes on this clone: Likely a read error: the CDR3 ends without its conserved phenylalanine or tryptophan. The limits of the CDR3 on the DNA are not certain, so only TCRdb's listed CDR3 is given. J is TRBJ1-1 and V is TRBV20-1. The germline gives CDR1 DFQATT, CDR2 SNEGSKA (reference sequence). The CDR3 adds up to 11 amino acids, both ends counted. This chain's CDR3 is CSARDGIPVLS.

This clone has more than one count but fewer than ten. This chain joins TRBV2 and TRBJ2-3; D possibly corresponds to TRBD1 (5 bases). The germline V gene encodes CDR1 SNHLY and CDR2 FYNNEI. V gave up 8 bases and J gave up 6 bases, with 6 bases separating them. The CDR3 is made up of 10 amino acids. The CDR3 loop is CASWGDTQYF. CDR3 coding DNA: TGTGCCAGCTGGGGCGATACGCAGTATTTT.

V usage is TRBV30 and J usage is TRBJ2-3, with D unclear. Trimming shortened V by 4 bases and J by 2 bases, and 7 bases separated the two germline ends. The CDR3 length is 12 residues. Germline CDR1 reads GTSNPN; CDR2 reads SVGIG (reference sequence). In DNA form, the CDR3 reads TGTGCCTGGAACGATTACACAGATACGCAGTATTTT. This sequence encodes CAWNDYTDTQYF.

At least ten counts were recorded for this clone. This chain uses TRBV5-4 with TRBJ2-6, with a possible D match to TRBD2 (5 bases). With 4 bases removed from V and 2 bases from J, the gap between germline ends came to 13 bases. The CDR3 is 16 amino acids. Germline CDR1 reads SGHNT; CDR2 reads YYREEE (reference sequence). The CDR3 sequence is CASSPFKGAGANVLTF. The CDR3 DNA is TGTGCCAGCAGCCCCTTTAAGGGAGCTGGGGCCAACGTCCTGACTTTC.

The V and J genes are TRBV6-1 and TRBJ1-1; D is unresolved. With 6 bases removed from V and 4 bases from J, the gap between germline ends came to 15 bases. Germline lookup yields CDR1 MNHNS and CDR2 SASEGT. The CDR3 length is 14 residues. The CDR3 region has the DNA TGTGCCAGCAGCTCGTTGTACGGACCCACTGAAGCTTTCTTT. Residues: CASSSLYGPTEAFF.

The gene calls are TRBV7-9 and TRBJ2-3, with a weak D call TRBD2 (5 bases). Trimming pared 7 bases from V and 0 bases from J, leaving 14 bases between. Germline-derived CDR1 and CDR2 are SEHNR and FQNEAQ (reference sequence). The CDR3 has 15 amino acids. As DNA, the CDR3 is TGTGCCAGCACCCCGCGACTAACTAGCACAGATACGCAGTATTTT. This encodes CASTPRLTSTDTQYF.

This clone was seen a few times. The chain is built from TRBV6-1 and TRBJ2-3; D uncertain. Germline CDR1 MNHNS, CDR2 SASEGT. Trimming left V 6 bases short and J 2 bases short, with 15 bases between. The CDR3 extends over 15 amino acids. CDR3 sequence (DNA): TGTGCCAGCAGCAACGGCAGGAGATTCACAGATACGCAGTATTTT. This codes for CASSNGRRFTDTQYF.

The chain couples TRBV7-2 to TRBJ2-1; 10 nucleotides line up with TRBD2. This CDR3 contains 15 residues. The V and J ends lost 1 base and 7 bases, in that order; junction bases with no gene match: 4. The germline gives CDR1 SGHTA, CDR2 FQGNSA. The CDR3 coding sequence is TGTGCCAGCAGCTTAGGGGCTAGCGGGGGAAATGAGCAGTTCTTC. Translating gives CASSLGASGGNEQFF.

The chain employs TRBV7-8 and TRBJ1-2; no clear D. The CDR3 covers 15 residues. From germline, CDR1 is SGHVS and CDR2 FQNEAQ. With 5 bases removed from V and 1 base from J, the gap between germline ends came to 14 bases. CDR3 coding DNA: TGTGCCAGCAGCAAAGCCGCGGGATTTAACTATGGCTACACCTTC. Its translation is CASSKAAGFNYGYTF.

The chain joins TRBV27 to TRBJ2-1, with D unresolved. CDR3 length: 12 amino acids. Germline assignment: CDR1 MNHEY and CDR2 SMNVEV (reference sequence). V lost 10 bases and J 4 bases, leaving 11 bases between the germline ends. CDR3 amino acids: CAILDGYNEQFF. Here the CDR3 DNA reads TGTGCCATCCTGGACGGTTACAATGAGCAGTTCTTC.

The sample holds many counts of this clone. The V call is TRBV29-1, the J call TRBJ2-4; 16 bases agree with TRBD2. The CDR3 covers 18 residues. The ends lost 6 bases at V and 1 base at J; junction bases unmatched: 9. The V gene's germline CDR1 is SQVTM and CDR2 ANQGSEA. CDR3 amino acids: CSVGTGLAGGHAKNIQYF. CDR3 DNA sequence: TGCAGCGTCGGCACGGGACTAGCGGGGGGGCATGCCAAAAACATTCAGTACTTC.

The J gene is TRBJ2-7, the V gene TRBV7-9; D possibly matches TRBD1 or TRBD2 (6 bases each). V was cut by 5 bases and J by 2 bases, with 10 bases left in between. Germline V gene sequence: CDR1 SEHNR, CDR2 FQNEAQ (reference sequence). This CDR3 comprises 13 residues. CDR3 DNA sequence: TGTGCCAGCAGCGGGGGGCTACCCTACGAGCAGTACTTC. It specifies CASSGGLPYEQYF. The whole variable domain, remainder taken from reference TRBV7-9 and TRBJ2-7, is DTGVSQNPRHKITKRGQNVTFRCDPISEHNRLYWYRQTLGQGPEFLTYFQNEAQLEKSRLLSDRFSAERPKGSFSTLEIQRTEQGDSAMYLCASSGGLPYEQYFGPGTRLTVT.

This clone was detected only a few times. The chain uses TRBV7-7 and TRBJ2-7; 14 nucleotides line up with TRBD2. Germline V gene data show CDR1 as SSHAT and CDR2 as FNYEAQ (reference sequence). V lost 4 bases and J lost 1; bases outside the gene matches: 3. The CDR3 has 16 residues. In DNA, the CDR3 is TGTGCCAGCAGCTCAGGACTAGCGGGAGGATCCTACGAGCAGTACTTC. Translation: CASSSGLAGGSYEQYF.

This clone occurred many times. The CDR3 is CASSLNGVGSSYGYTF. The CDR3 DNA reads as TGTGCCAGCAGTTTAAATGGGGTGGGCAGCAGCTATGGCTACACCTTC. The chain couples TRBV27 to TRBJ1-2; D remains unclear. There are 16 residues in the CDR3. V was shortened by 2 bases and J by 4 bases, with 17 bases between the two germline ends. CDR1 is MNHEY and CDR2 is SMNVEV in the germline V gene (reference sequence).

The rearrangement joins TRBV18 to TRBJ2-1; D unresolved. There are 16 residues in the CDR3. The germline V and J ends were trimmed by 3 bases and 0 bases, with 12 bases remaining between them. Germline CDR1 reads KGHSH; CDR2 reads LQKENI. The CDR3 DNA sequence: TGTGCCAGCTCACCTGCGGCGGCAGCCTCCTACAATGAGCAGTTCTTC. Its translation: CASSPAAAASYNEQFF.